This TCR beta chain originates from a study of CD8+ T cells in alopecia areata. Study context: Tofacitinib therapy took 6 to 18 months; 6 months off drug came after.

CDR1 is SGHTA and CDR2 is FQGNSA in the germline V gene. The ends lost 1 base at V and 6 bases at J; junction bases unmatched: 10. CDR3 length: 16 residues. cDNA reverse transcribed from extracted RNA served as the sequencing template. Using immunoSEQ multiplex PCR, the repertoire was profiled, and TCRdb retains in-frame clones only, with some absent. The data hold some 180,000 clones, with 40% to 65% observed a single time. Treatment defined: oral pan-JAK inhibitor, 5-10 mg twice daily. CD4+ and CD8+ T cells were sorted from PBMCs. This clonotype originated in a human donor with alopecia areata. This sample comprised CD8+ T cells sorted from blood, obtained around week 54, from a patient treated with tofacitinib. The chain uses TRBV7-2 and TRBJ2-7; TRBD2 aligns across 9 bases. The CDR3 protein is CASSLGVGLAGLEQYF. For the CDR3, the DNA is TGTGCCAGCAGCTTAGGAGTGGGGCTAGCGGGGCTCGAGCAGTACTTC.